The present entry profiles one T cell receptor (beta chain) with its context. The data stem from a study of CD8 T cells in Susac syndrome. An amount of RNA that ranged from roughly 0.5 to 1 ug was reverse transcribed with random hexamers. Multiplex PCR with immunoSEQ amplified the TCR beta CDR3 across 54 Vbeta and 13 Jbeta. In TCRdb, the immunoSEQ multiplex PCR reads were re-called with MiXCR into one record per CDR3 protein. The table shows some 180,000 distinct CDR3 sequences, with around 94% occurring only once. V lost 6 bases to trimming and J lost 2 bases, with 10 bases between them. Germline V gene data show CDR1 as LNHDA and CDR2 as SQIVND (reference sequence). There are 14 residues in the CDR3. The T cells that were sequenced for TCR beta were CD8+ and CD4+ cells from blood.

Specimen: CD4+ T cells from PBMCs. The TCR comes from a human donor with Susac syndrome. The V and J genes are TRBV19 and TRBJ1-4; the D gene is possibly TRBD1 (6 bases). CDR3 sequence: CASRIQGTNEKLFF. In DNA, the CDR3 is TGTGCCAGTAGAATACAGGGTACTAATGAAAAACTGTTTTTT.